The rows below give T cell receptor beta chains drawn from one sample of a study of blood T cell repertoires in COVID-19. Profiled with immunoSEQ multiplex PCR; TCRdb holds only in-frame clones, not every one. Of about 270,000 clones in the sample, roughly 86% were seen once. The sample consisted of PBMCs or T cells enriched from blood (not recorded which). The receptors originated from a young woman who had recovered from COVID-19. CDR3s leave out the opening cysteine and the closing phenylalanine or tryptophan. D genes are given only for firm matches. Clone size is given for some rows only: seen once, a few or many times, or a class if the clone is expanded.

>TRBJ1-1|once|16|TRBV23-1|TRBD1
ASSQPAGDRDMNTEAF
>TRBJ2-3|.|13|TRBV18|.
ASSPFQGSTDTQY
>TRBJ2-7|.|12|TRBV10-3|.
AISAIGRLDEQY
>TRBJ1-1|.|12|TRBV19|.
ASSIQGGSTEAF
>TRBJ1-5|few|14|TRBV30|TRBD1
AWSRNRGFLDQPQH
>TRBJ2-6|few|14|TRBV28|.
ASKPGSLSGANVLT
>TRBJ2-3|.|15|TRBV4-3|TRBD1
ASSQDPTGASTDTQY
>TRBJ2-5|once|14|TRBV4-1|TRBD1
ASSLPGTGPGETQY
>TRBJ2-1|once|14|TRBV10-3|TRBD1
AISDVRDSSYNEQF
>TRBJ1-2|.|13|TRBV7-2|TRBD1
ASSLYPGRGDGYT
>TRBJ2-1|.|13|TRBV7-2|TRBD1
ASSHGQDSYNEQF
>TRBJ1-1|.|16|TRBV1|.
TSSPDRDRPSQKREAF
>TRBJ1-5|few|16|TRBV16|.
ASSQTSGTLGGNQPQH
>TRBJ2-7|.|13|TRBV19|TRBD1
ASTTVQGGAYEQY
>TRBJ2-7|.|11|TRBV27|TRBD2
ASSLRELSEQY
>TRBJ2-3|.|14|TRBV4-2|TRBD2
ASSPRGSGDTDTQY
>TRBJ2-3|.|14|TRBV24-1|TRBD2
ATSDPTSVQGDTQY
>TRBJ2-2|.|15|TRBV13|TRBD2
ASADAGLAGGTGELF
>TRBJ2-7|few|11|TRBV7-2|.
ASSSTGTYEQY
>TRBJ1-5|.|13|TRBV6-6|TRBD1
ASSLDRGRSQPQH
>TRBJ2-3|.|14|TRBV7-2|TRBD2
ASSSGVAGDPDTQY
>TRBJ2-1|.|11|TRBV6-5|TRBD2
ASRASGNNEQF
>TRBJ1-2|.|10|TRBV30|.
AWSGDMNGYT
>TRBJ2-7|few|15|TRBV9|TRBD1
ASSASILGQGSYEQY
>TRBJ2-2|.|13|TRBV5-1|TRBD1
ASSLTGETTGELF
>TRBJ1-5|.|13|TRBV18|.
ASSPLGGRNQPQH
>TRBJ1-4|.|14|TRBV15|.
ATSRRRASTNEKLF
>TRBJ2-1|once|12|TRBV29-1|.
SVAGQSRVNEQF
>TRBJ2-3|.|13|TRBV7-2|TRBD2
ASSLYREDTDTQY
>TRBJ1-1|.|8|TRBV6-6|.
ASWGQKAF
>TRBJ1-1|.|13|TRBV19|.
ASSIHWQMNTEAF
>TRBJ2-3|.|13|TRBV7-2|.
ASSVVGGLTDTQY
>TRBJ1-4|.|12|TRBV30|TRBD1
AWSVPGQDEKLF
>TRBJ1-1|.|15|TRBV11-2|.
ASSVRGARTGDTEAF
>TRBJ2-2|.|13|TRBV4-1|.
ASSLLLGDGGELF
>TRBJ2-1|.|16|TRBV27|TRBD2
ASSSFDPGLAGYNEQF
>TRBJ2-3|.|12|TRBV18|.
ASSRETSTDTQY
>TRBJ2-7|.|13|TRBV10-3|TRBD2
AIAGLAGGGYEQY
>TRBJ2-3|once|14|TRBV5-1|.
ASGPLGVRPTDTQY
>TRBJ2-3|.|14|TRBV27|TRBD2
ASRDQLAGGPDTQY
>TRBJ2-7|.|13|TRBV7-8|.
ASSSSSGDFYEQY
>TRBJ2-6|.|13|TRBV10-3|TRBD1
AISTGDSGANVLT
>TRBJ2-5|.|11|TRBV10-2|.
ASSDAGYETQY
>TRBJ2-2|.|17|TRBV2|TRBD2
ASSEAIGWASGTAGELF
>TRBJ2-3|.|13|TRBV30|TRBD2
AWSGASGRLGTQY
>TRBJ1-1|.|9|TRBV27|.
ASTRGTEAF
>TRBJ2-7|.|14|TRBV21-1|.
ASTKEGDREGYEQY
>TRBJ1-2|.|11|TRBV19|.
ASSINRIYGYT
>TRBJ1-2|few|16|TRBV28|.
ASSLFLIGAFSGYGYT